This T cell receptor (beta chain) was identified in a study of blood T cell repertoires in COVID-19. In the study overall: The United States, Italy and Spain provided the acute and convalescent COVID-19 samples. Sources were T cells, B-cell-depleted T cells, or PBMCs; the material itself was cDNA or gDNA.

Original processing methods: Amplified reference gene primers provided the basis for estimating nucleated cell counts. Assay: immunoSEQ multiplex PCR; the TCRdb copy retains only in-frame clones and omits some. V and J calls and clone size are given by that table; D and trimming were obtained from the DNA. The sample includes about 220,000 clones, 84% of them seen just once. This clone was seen more than once but under ten times. This TCR derives from a man between 45 and 60 years old with active or convalescent COVID-19. The sample comprised peripheral blood.

The CDR3 DNA follows: TGTGCCAGCAGCGGTGGAGGGGCGATAGATACGCAGTATTTT. This encodes CASSGGGAIDTQYF. V usage is TRBV6-5 and J usage is TRBJ2-3; D is perhaps TRBD2 (6 bases). This CDR3 comprises 14 residues. Looked up from germline, CDR1 is MNHEY and CDR2 is SVGAGI. Trimming shortened V by 6 bases and J by 5 bases, and 15 bases separated the two germline ends.